These T cell receptor beta chains were read from a single sample in a study of cytomegalovirus exposure and HLA in healthy donors. Using immunoSEQ multiplex PCR, the repertoire was profiled, and TCRdb retains in-frame clones only, with some absent. This table holds 200,000 or so clones, more than 65% found once. Sequenced input: PBMCs. All receptors come from a woman in her thirties in good health and CMV-seropositive. Both conserved end residues are part of each CDR3. D genes are given only for firm matches. Expanded clones are given a class, and other clones once, few, many or no size at all.

abundance	j_gene	v_gene	d_gene	CDR3aa	CDR3nt
NA	TRBJ2-3	TRBV2	NA	CASSGGQGSTDTQYF	TGTGCCAGCAGTGGTGGGCAGGGCAGCACAGATACGCAGTATTTT
NA	TRBJ2-1	TRBV5-1	NA	CASSGGTSSYNEQFF	TGCGCCAGCAGCGGTGGGACAAGCTCCTACAATGAGCAGTTCTTC
NA	TRBJ2-3	TRBV9	NA	CASSVETGSTDTQYF	TGTGCCAGCAGCGTAGAGACAGGAAGCACAGATACGCAGTATTTT
NA	TRBJ1-1	TRBV28	TRBD1	CASSLSLGRGAFF	TGTGCCAGCAGTTTATCCCTGGGCAGGGGGGCTTTCTTT
NA	TRBJ2-5	TRBV27	NA	CASSLAPRGTQYF	TGTGCCAGCAGTTTAGCTCCCCGGGGGACCCAGTACTTC
NA	TRBJ1-2	TRBV6-5	NA	CASLKSGNLGGGYTF	TGTGCCAGCCTAAAGTCAGGGAACCTAGGTGGTGGCTACACCTTC
NA	TRBJ1-2	TRBV27	NA	CASSPSGSPLYGYTF	TGTGCCAGCAGTCCTTCAGGGTCTCCCCTTTATGGCTACACCTTC
NA	TRBJ2-7	TRBV29-1	TRBD1	CSAGTGIYEQYF	TGCAGCGCTGGGACAGGGATTTACGAGCAGTACTTC
NA	TRBJ2-7	TRBV30	TRBD1	CAWSVGPGGYEQYF	TGTGCCTGGAGTGTCGGGCCAGGGGGTTACGAGCAGTACTTC
NA	TRBJ2-5	TRBV7-7	NA	CASSLTGDETQYF	TGTGCTAGCAGCTTAACGGGAGATGAGACCCAGTACTTC
NA	TRBJ1-5	TRBV6-1	NA	CASSEWQGGQPQHF	TGTGCCAGCAGTGAATGGCAGGGTGGGCAGCCCCAGCATTTT
NA	TRBJ2-3	TRBV10-1	NA	CASSASGDTQYF	TGCGCCAGCAGTGCCTCGGGGGATACGCAGTATTTT
NA	TRBJ2-1	TRBV20-1	NA	CSARANEQFF	TGCAGTGCTAGGGCAAATGAGCAGTTCTTC
NA	TRBJ2-1	TRBV5-6	TRBD2	CASSFSGRGPYNEQFF	TGTGCCAGCAGCTTTAGCGGGAGGGGCCCCTACAATGAGCAGTTCTTC
NA	TRBJ1-2	TRBV9	NA	CASSAEVLNKLGLRYKGYTF	TGTGCCAGCAGCGCCGAGGTCCTAAACAAACTCGGCTTGAGATATAAAGGCTACACCTTC
few	TRBJ2-7	TRBV5-1	TRBD1	CASSRQGTEAYEQYF	TGCGCCAGCAGCCGCCAAGGGACAGAAGCCTACGAGCAGTACTTC
NA	TRBJ1-1	TRBV28	NA	CASSSLRGGPFNTEAFF	TGTGCCAGCAGTTCCCTTAGGGGGGGACCTTTTAACACTGAAGCTTTCTTT
once	TRBJ2-1	TRBV5-4	TRBD2	CASSLGAGGPVFNEQFF	TGTGCCAGCAGCTTGGGCGCGGGAGGGCCTGTATTTAATGAGCAGTTCTTC
NA	TRBJ2-7	TRBV30	NA	CAWSPSLSYEQYF	TGTGCCTGGAGCCCTTCCCTCTCCTACGAGCAGTACTTC
NA	TRBJ1-1	TRBV6-5	NA	CASRGRAGGEAFF	TGTGCCAGCAGGGGACGGGCGGGGGGTGAAGCTTTCTTT
NA	TRBJ2-7	TRBV4-1	TRBD2	CASSPTGTSSYEQYF	TGCGCCAGCAGCCCTACCGGGACTAGCTCTTACGAGCAGTACTTC
NA	TRBJ2-7	TRBV12-5	TRBD1	CASGLDPGTGEYEQYF	TGTGCTAGTGGTTTGGACCCCGGGACAGGGGAATACGAGCAGTACTTC
NA	TRBJ2-6	TRBV2	TRBD1	CARGTGGPAGANVLTF	TGTGCCAGAGGGACAGGGGGTCCGGCAGGGGCCAACGTCCTGACTTTC
NA	TRBJ2-7	TRBV2	NA	CASSEFGVMTYEQYF	TGTGCCAGCAGTGAATTCGGGGTGATGACCTACGAGCAGTACTTC
NA	TRBJ1-2	TRBV30	NA	CAWSPHTLYVNGYTF	TGTGCCTGGAGTCCCCATACCCTCTACGTGAATGGCTACACCTTC
once	TRBJ2-7	TRBV19	NA	CASSRVQGAYEQYF	TGTGCCAGTAGTAGAGTACAGGGTGCCTACGAGCAGTACTTC
NA	TRBJ1-1	TRBV10-3	NA	CAISSGTEAFF	TGTGCCATCAGTTCCGGGACTGAAGCTTTCTTT
NA	TRBJ1-4	TRBV27	NA	CASSFRGGEKLFF	TGTGCCAGCAGTTTTAGGGGGGGGGAAAAACTGTTTTTT
NA	TRBJ1-5	TRBV6-1	TRBD1	CASSGDRGPYGNQPQHF	TGTGCCAGCAGTGGTGACAGGGGGCCGTATGGCAATCAGCCCCAGCATTTT
NA	TRBJ2-1	TRBV6-1	TRBD2	CASSRPGTSVGEQFF	TGTGCCAGCAGTCGACCCGGGACTAGCGTAGGTGAGCAGTTCTTC
NA	TRBJ1-2	TRBV5-1	NA	CASSLQGLYGYTF	TGCGCCAGCAGCCTCCAGGGCCTCTATGGCTACACCTTC
few	TRBJ1-2	TRBV4-1	NA	CASSQPGLPNYGYTF	TGCGCCAGCAGCCAGCCGGGACTGCCCAACTATGGCTACACCTTC
few	TRBJ1-5	TRBV6-5	TRBD1	CASSYSGTENQPQHF	TGTGCCAGCAGTTACTCAGGGACAGAGAATCAGCCCCAGCATTTT
NA	TRBJ1-1	TRBV6-5	NA	CASRLDSSNTEAFF	TGTGCCAGCAGACTGGACAGCTCGAACACTGAAGCTTTCTTT
NA	TRBJ2-7	TRBV6-1	NA	CASSETQVTSYEQYF	TGTGCCAGCAGTGAAACACAGGTAACTTCCTACGAGCAGTACTTC
NA	TRBJ1-1	TRBV11-2	TRBD1	CASSLLQGVYTEAFF	TGTGCCAGCAGCTTACTACAGGGGGTGTACACTGAAGCTTTCTTT
NA	TRBJ1-1	TRBV6-5	NA	CASRSAGEAFF	TGTGCCAGCAGGTCGGCGGGGGAAGCTTTCTTT
NA	TRBJ2-5	TRBV2	NA	CASTGETQYF	TGTGCCAGCACGGGGGAGACCCAGTACTTC
few	TRBJ2-7	TRBV6-5	NA	CASKISLSSYEQYF	TGTGCCAGCAAGATATCCCTAAGCTCCTACGAGCAGTACTTC
once	TRBJ2-7	TRBV6-6	NA	CASSYSTGRDEQYF	TGTGCCAGCAGTTACTCGACAGGAAGGGACGAGCAGTACTTC
NA	TRBJ1-1	TRBV27	NA	CASSFRGSEAFF	TGTGCCAGCAGTTTCCGGGGGTCTGAAGCTTTCTTT
NA	TRBJ2-5	TRBV2	NA	CASSEARETQYF	TGTGCCAGCAGTGAAGCTCGGGAGACCCAGTACTTC